The clone carrying this TCR beta chain has just a few counts. The library had UMIs added by 3' ligation of an oligonucleotide to TCR cDNA. Ligated cDNA underwent four rounds of PCR with nested alpha and beta constant region primers and SP2. Reverse transcription of blood and skin TCR RNA was primed at alpha and beta constant regions. Each CDR3 protein gets one entry after TCRdb re-called the 5' RACE reads with MiXCR. The table includes some 60,000 distinct CDR3 sequences, under 10% detected once. The sample originates from a study of naive and memory T cell subsets. Germline CDR1 SEHNR, CDR2 FQNEAQ (reference sequence). CDR3 size: 13 residues. V was pared by 5 bases and J by 2 bases, with 10 bases between.

The chain is built from TRBV7-9 and TRBJ2-7, with D possibly being TRBD1 (5 bases). The clonotype originates from a female donor in good health. The CDR3 region is CASSPAGTYEQYF. The CDR3 DNA reads TGTGCCAGCAGCCCCGCAGGGACCTACGAGCAGTACTTC.